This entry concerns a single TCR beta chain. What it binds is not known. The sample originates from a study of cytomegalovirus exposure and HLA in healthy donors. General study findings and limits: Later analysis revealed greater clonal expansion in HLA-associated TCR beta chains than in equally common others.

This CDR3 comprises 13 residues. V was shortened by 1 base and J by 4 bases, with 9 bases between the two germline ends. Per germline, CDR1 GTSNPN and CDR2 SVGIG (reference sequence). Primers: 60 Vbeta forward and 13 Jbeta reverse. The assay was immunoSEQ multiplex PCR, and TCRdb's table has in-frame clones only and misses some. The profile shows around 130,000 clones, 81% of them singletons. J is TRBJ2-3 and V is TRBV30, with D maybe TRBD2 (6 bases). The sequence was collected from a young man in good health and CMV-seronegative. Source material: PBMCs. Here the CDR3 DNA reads TGTGCCTGGAGTGAAGGGACTCCAGATACGCAGTATTTT. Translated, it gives CAWSEGTPDTQYF. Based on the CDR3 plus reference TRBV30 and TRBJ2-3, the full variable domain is SQTIHQWPATLVQPVGSPLSLECTVEGTSNPNLYWYRQAAGRGLQLLFYSVGIGQISSEVPQNLSASRPQDRQFILSSKKLLLSDSGFYLCAWSEGTPDTQYFGPGTRLTVL.